This T cell receptor (beta chain) was profiled in a study of OX40 agonist ivuxolimab in advanced cancers. Study summary: Partial responses were observed in three patients, of whom one had hepatocellular carcinoma and two had cutaneous melanoma. Study-wide results and limits: Among the lowest levels of clonal expansion were found in partial responders at 0.1-3.0 mg/kg. CD4+ and CD8+ T cells in blood underwent clonal expansion by week 6 at 0.1 to 3.0 mg/kg. Relative to CD4+ cells, CD8+ T cells on average had more expanded clones.

Details on this clone: Its antigen is still unknown.

The method was immunoSEQ multiplex PCR; TCRdb's version includes in-frame clones alone and lacks a portion of them. The sample holds 60,000 to 85,000 clones; over 85% are singletons and the top ten take about 2.3%. Looked up from germline, CDR1 is LNHNV and CDR2 is YYDKDF (reference sequence). This CDR3 has 16 amino acids. J lost 3 bases, V lost 3 bases, and 9 bases had no gene match. The receptor was isolated from an adult with an advanced solid tumor such as melanoma, head and neck, liver or kidney cancer. The sequencing here drew on CD4+ or CD8+ T cells sorted from blood, taken in a trial of the OX40 agonist ivuxolimab. The rearrangement links TRBV15 to TRBJ2-3, with 7 bases matching TRBD1. DNA of the CDR3: TGTGCCACCAGCAGCACGACAGGGCAAGGTACAGATACGCAGTATTTT. It codes for CATSSTTGQGTDTQYF.